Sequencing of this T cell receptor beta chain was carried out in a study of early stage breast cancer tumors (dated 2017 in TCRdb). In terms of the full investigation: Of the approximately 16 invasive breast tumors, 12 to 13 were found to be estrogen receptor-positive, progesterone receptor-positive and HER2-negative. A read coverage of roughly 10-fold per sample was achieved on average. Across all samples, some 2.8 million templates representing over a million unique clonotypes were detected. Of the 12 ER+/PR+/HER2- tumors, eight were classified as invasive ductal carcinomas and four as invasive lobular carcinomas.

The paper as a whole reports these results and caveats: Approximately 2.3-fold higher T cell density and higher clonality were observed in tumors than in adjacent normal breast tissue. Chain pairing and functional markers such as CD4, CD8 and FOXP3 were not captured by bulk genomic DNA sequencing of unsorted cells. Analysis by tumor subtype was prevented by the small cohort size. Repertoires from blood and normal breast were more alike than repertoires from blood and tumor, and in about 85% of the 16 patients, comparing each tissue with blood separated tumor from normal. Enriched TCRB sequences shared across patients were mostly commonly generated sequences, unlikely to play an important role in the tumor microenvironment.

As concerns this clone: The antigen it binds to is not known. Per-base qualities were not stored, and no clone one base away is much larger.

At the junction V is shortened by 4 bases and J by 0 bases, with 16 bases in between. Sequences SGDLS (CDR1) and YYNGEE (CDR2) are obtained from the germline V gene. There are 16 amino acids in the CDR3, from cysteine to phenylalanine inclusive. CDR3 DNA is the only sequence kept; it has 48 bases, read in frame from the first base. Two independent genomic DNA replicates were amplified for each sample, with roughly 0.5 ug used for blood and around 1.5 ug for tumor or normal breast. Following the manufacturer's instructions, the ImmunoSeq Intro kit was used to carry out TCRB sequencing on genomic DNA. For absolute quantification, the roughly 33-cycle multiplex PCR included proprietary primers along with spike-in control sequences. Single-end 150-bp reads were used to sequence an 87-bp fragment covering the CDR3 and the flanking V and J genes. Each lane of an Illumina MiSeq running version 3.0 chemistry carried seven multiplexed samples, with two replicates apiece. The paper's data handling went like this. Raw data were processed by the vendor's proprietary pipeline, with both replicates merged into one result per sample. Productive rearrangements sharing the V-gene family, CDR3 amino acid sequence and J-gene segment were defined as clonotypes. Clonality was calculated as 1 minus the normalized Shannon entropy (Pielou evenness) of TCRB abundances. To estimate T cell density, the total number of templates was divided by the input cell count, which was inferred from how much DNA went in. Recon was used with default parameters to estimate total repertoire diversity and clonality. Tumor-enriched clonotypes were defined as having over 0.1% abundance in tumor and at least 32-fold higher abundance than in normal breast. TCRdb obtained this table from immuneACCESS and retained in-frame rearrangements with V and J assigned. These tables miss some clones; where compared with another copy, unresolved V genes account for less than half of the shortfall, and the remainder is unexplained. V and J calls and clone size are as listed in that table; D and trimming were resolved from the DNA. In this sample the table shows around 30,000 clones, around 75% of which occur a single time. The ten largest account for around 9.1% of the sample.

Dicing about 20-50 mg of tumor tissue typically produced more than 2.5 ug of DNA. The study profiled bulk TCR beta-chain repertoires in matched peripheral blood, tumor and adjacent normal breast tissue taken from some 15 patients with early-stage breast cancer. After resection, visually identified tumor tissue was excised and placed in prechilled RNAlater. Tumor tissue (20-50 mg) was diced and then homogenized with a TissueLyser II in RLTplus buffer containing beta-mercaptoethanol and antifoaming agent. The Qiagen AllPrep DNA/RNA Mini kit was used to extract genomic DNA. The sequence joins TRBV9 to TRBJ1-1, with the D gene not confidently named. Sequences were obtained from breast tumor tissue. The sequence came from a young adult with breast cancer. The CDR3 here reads CASSPSGPALNTEAFF. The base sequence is TGTGCCAGCAGCCCGTCGGGCCCGGCTTTGAACACTGAAGCTTTCTTT.